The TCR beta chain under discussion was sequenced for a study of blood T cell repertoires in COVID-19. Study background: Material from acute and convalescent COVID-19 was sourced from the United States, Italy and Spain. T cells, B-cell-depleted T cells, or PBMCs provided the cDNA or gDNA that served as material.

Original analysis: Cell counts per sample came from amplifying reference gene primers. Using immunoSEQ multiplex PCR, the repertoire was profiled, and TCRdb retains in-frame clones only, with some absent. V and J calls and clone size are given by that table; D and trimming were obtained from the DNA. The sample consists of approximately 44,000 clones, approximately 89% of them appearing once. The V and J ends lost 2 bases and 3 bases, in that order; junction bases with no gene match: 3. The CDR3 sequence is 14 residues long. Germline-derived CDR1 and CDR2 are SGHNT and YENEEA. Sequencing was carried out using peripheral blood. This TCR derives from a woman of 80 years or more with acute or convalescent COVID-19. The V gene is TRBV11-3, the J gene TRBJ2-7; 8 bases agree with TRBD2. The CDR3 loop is CASSLRGGYYEQYF. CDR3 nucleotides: TGTGCCAGCAGCTTACGGGGGGGCTACTACGAGCAGTACTTC.